This TCR beta chain was identified during a study of brain metastases from non-small cell lung cancer. In this sample, this clone turned up a few times. CDR1 is KGHDR and CDR2 is SFDVKD in the germline V gene. The CDR3 loop spans 16 amino acids. V shed 12 bases, J shed 4 bases, and the junction held 14 bases outside the gene matches. Produced via immunoSEQ multiplex PCR; TCRdb's table is partial and in-frame only. The sample shows about 2,600 clones, about 82% of them seen only once. The clonotype was recovered from a donor over 35 with non-small cell lung cancer. The chain couples TRBV24-1 to TRBJ2-5, with TRBD2 identical over 12 bases. Material for sequencing was tumor-adjacent normal tissue. CDR3 protein: CAGIPGLAGKSETQYF. The CDR3 bases are TGTGCCGGTATACCGGGACTAGCGGGTAAGTCAGAGACCCAGTACTTC.